The 11 T cell receptor beta chains reported below all come from one sample, sequenced in a study of CD8 T cells in ankylosing spondylitis. TCRdb analysed the 5' RACE reads with MiXCR anew, one entry per CDR3 protein. Of 270,000 or so distinct CDR3 sequences in the sample, under 20% were seen once. Sequenced: blood, either unsorted or a sorted T cell fraction (not recorded which). Receptor source: a male donor with ankylosing spondylitis or in good health (not recorded which).

V usage is TRBV5-1 and J usage is TRBJ1-1; no definite D call. V shed 3 bases and J shed 4 bases, with 16 bases lying between them. Germline V gene sequence: CDR1 SGHRS, CDR2 YFSETQ. The CDR3 spans 15 residues. CDR3 region: CASSSLFRLGTEAFF. CDR3 bases: TGCGCCAGCAGCTCCCTTTTTAGACTGGGCACTGAAGCTTTCTTT.

This clonotype was counted only a few times. The chain combines TRBV5-1 with TRBJ2-2; D is perhaps TRBD2 (6 bases). Trimming pared 0 bases from V and 6 bases from J, leaving 12 bases between. The germline gives CDR1 SGHRS, CDR2 YFSETQ. The CDR3 totals 15 residues. Written as DNA, the CDR3 is TGCGCCAGCAGCTTGGTTACTAGCCTCGCCGGGGAGCTGTTTTTT. This translates into CASSLVTSLAGELFF.

The table lists this clonotype with a few counts. This chain joins TRBV12-3 or TRBV12-4 and TRBJ2-1, with D tentatively TRBD2 (5 bases). This CDR3 spans 14 amino acids. V was clipped by 3 bases and J by 2 bases, with 8 bases between them. The CDR3 bases are TGTGCCAGCAGTTTTCTGGAGGCCTACAATGAGCAGTTCTTC. It translates to CASSFLEAYNEQFF.

This clonotype has a handful of counts. The chain joins TRBV6-5 to TRBJ2-5; tentatively, D is TRBD1 (6 bases). From germline, CDR1 is MNHEY and CDR2 SVGAGI. V shed 2 bases and J shed 5 bases, with 6 bases lying between them. The CDR3 has 12 residues. Here the CDR3 reads CASSYTGETQYF. In DNA, the CDR3 is TGTGCCAGCAGTTACACAGGGGAGACCCAGTACTTC.

The genes are TRBV5-1 and TRBJ2-1, with 10 bases fitting TRBD2. V gave up 1 base and J gave up 4 bases; unmatched junction bases: 5. The CDR3 totals 16 residues. CDR1 and CDR2 from the germline V gene are SGHRS and YFSETQ. CDR3 DNA: TGCGCCAGCAGCTTGCCGAGCGGGGGGGGTTACAATGAGCAGTTCTTC. Its translation is CASSLPSGGGYNEQFF.

The sample holds a few counts of this clonotype. V gene TRBV4-3 combines with J gene TRBJ2-7; D gene unclear. CDR3 length: 16 residues. CDR1 and CDR2 from the germline V gene are LGHNA and YSLEER. V lost 4 bases and J lost 1, with 17 bases in between. This CDR3 reads CASSPGQDGISYEQYF. The CDR3 nucleotides read TGCGCCAGCAGCCCTGGGCAAGACGGAATTTCCTACGAGCAGTACTTC.

This clonotype was picked up many times. This chain uses TRBV3-1 with TRBJ2-1; 9 bases map to TRBD2. This CDR3 has 17 amino acids. J was trimmed by 4 bases and V by 2 bases; bases with no gene match: 9. Germline V CDR1 and CDR2: LGHDT, YNNKEL (reference sequence). The CDR3 DNA is TGTGCCAGCAGCCAATTGATGCGGGAGGGCCCGTACAATGAGCAGTTCTTC. This translates into CASSQLMREGPYNEQFF.

This clonotype occurred a few times. The chain joins TRBV29-1 to TRBJ2-3; the D is unclear. The CDR3 is made up of 13 amino acids. Germline lookup yields CDR1 SQVTM and CDR2 ANQGSEA. Trimming took off 4 bases at V and 1 base at J, with 9 bases between the two ends. In nucleotides, the CDR3 is TGCAGCGTTGTCGGGCACGGCACAGATACGCAGTATTTT. Protein sequence: CSVVGHGTDTQYF.

The CDR3 sequence is CAITPGTAYYEQYF. CDR3 sequence (DNA): TGTGCCATCACCCCCGGGACGGCTTACTACGAGCAGTACTTC. This rearrangement joins TRBV10-3 to TRBJ2-7; TRBD1 or TRBD2 may be the D gene (5 bases each). This CDR3 is 14 amino acids long. The germline gives CDR1 ENHRY, CDR2 SYGVKD. The V gene lost 7 bases and the J gene lost 3 bases, with 16 bases spanning the gap.

This clonotype has more than one count but fewer than ten. The rearrangement joins TRBV13 to TRBJ2-1, with 8 positions matching TRBD2. Trimming took 5 bases from V and 6 from J; bases not matched to a gene: 9. The CDR3 runs 15 residues. Germline V gives CDR1 PRHDT, CDR2 FYEKMQ (reference sequence). The CDR3 is CASSPEREFANEQFF. DNA of the CDR3: TGTGCCAGCAGCCCTGAGCGGGAGTTTGCCAATGAGCAGTTCTTC. Drawing the rest from reference TRBV13 and TRBJ2-1, the complete variable domain is AAGVIQSPRHLIKEKRETATLKCYPIPRHDTVYWYQQGPGQDPQFLISFYEKMQSDKGSIPDRFSAQQFSDYHSELNMSSLELGDSALYFCASSPEREFANEQFFGPGTRLTVL.

This clonotype turned up a few times. Here the CDR3 DNA reads TGTGCCAGCAGAGGGACAGGTTTTAATTCACCCCTCCACTTT. It encodes CASRGTGFNSPLHF. The rearrangement joins TRBV12-3 or TRBV12-4 to TRBJ1-6, with 8 positions matching TRBD1. Losses at the gene ends were 6 bases for V and 6 bases for J; bases not matched to a gene: 4. This CDR3 comprises 14 residues.